This is a list of T cell receptor beta chains from one sample in a study of T cells in Graves' hyperthyroidism and ophthalmopathy. Each CDR3 protein gets one entry after TCRdb re-called the multiplex PCR reads with MiXCR. The profile shows some 150,000 distinct CDR3 sequences, over 20% of them singletons. The sample was blood. These receptors were taken from a woman in her fifties or sixties with Graves' hyperthyroidism that later progressed to Graves' ophthalmopathy. Each CDR3 is given without its conserved first and last residue. Each record gives: V gene, J gene, CDR3 protein.

>TRBV7-9|TRBJ1-1
ASSLEANTEAF
>TRBV30|TRBJ2-1
AWSVLSGRLSNEQF
>TRBV11-3|TRBJ1-1
ASSHEQAF
>TRBV5-1|TRBJ1-2
ASSATGTHYGYT
>TRBV16|TRBJ2-7
ASSQYLQGTGEQY
>TRBV2|TRBJ2-3
ASSVTSGSTDTQY
>TRBV12-3/TRBV12-4|TRBJ1-3
ASSLTLRLSGNTIY
>TRBV5-4|TRBJ2-3
ASSLETGWTDTQY
>TRBV7-9|TRBJ2-2
ASSGGGSNTGELF
>TRBV2|TRBJ2-5
ASMPLEGETQY
>TRBV5-1|TRBJ1-1
ASSLDGDRATEAF
>TRBV28|TRBJ1-1
ASTPGTGENTEAF
>TRBV6-1|TRBJ1-6
ASGGGEGPYNSPLH
>TRBV20-1|TRBJ2-5
SARSPGETQY
>TRBV3-1|TRBJ2-1
ASSQNGAGVYNEQF
>TRBV20-1|TRBJ2-2
SARPPSGRGTGELF
>TRBV6-1|TRBJ1-4
ASSVTPLREKLF
>TRBV6-1|TRBJ2-1
ASSYRTSGTENEQF
>TRBV7-9|TRBJ1-2
ASSSEYQNYGYT
>TRBV12-3/TRBV12-4|TRBJ1-6
ASSPDPAYNSPLH
>TRBV5-1|TRBJ1-1
ASSLETGGPRNAEAF
>TRBV6-1|TRBJ1-6
ASRALSTGVSNSPLH
>TRBV7-3|TRBJ2-2
ASSLDSGTAGELF
>TRBV30|TRBJ1-3
AWTWQGAYTIY
>TRBV6-1|TRBJ2-7
ASSPPGRSEQY
>TRBV28|TRBJ2-1
ASSSHMGVGVLLGYEQF
>TRBV5-1|TRBJ2-2
ASSSSGGAYTGELF
>TRBV28|TRBJ1-2
ASSLEQASGFLYGYT
>TRBV18|TRBJ1-2
ASSPITTGQGPNYGYT
>TRBV7-9|TRBJ2-3
ASSPGGALVDTQY
>TRBV18|TRBJ2-5
ASSPRPQETQY
>TRBV28|TRBJ2-7
ASRLAGGLGKEQY
>TRBV20-1|TRBJ2-7
SALGLAASYEQY
>TRBV30|TRBJ1-1
AWSSSGGSAEAF
>TRBV19|TRBJ2-1
ASSALAGEGGEQF
>TRBV11-2|TRBJ1-1
ASSPGGFGTGDTEAF
>TRBV27|TRBJ2-1
ASGVGTSAYNEQF
>TRBV7-9|TRBJ2-1
ASSLGSNYNEQF
>TRBV20-1|TRBJ1-2
SARYSAVGYT
>TRBV24-1|TRBJ2-1
ATSDNDRGLAVYNEQF
>TRBV6-1|TRBJ2-1
ASALAGVEQF
>TRBV20-1|TRBJ1-3
SAVAGNTIY
>TRBV24-1|TRBJ2-2
ATSEWRTGELF
>TRBV27|TRBJ2-7
ASSEGGFPYEQY
>TRBV6-1|TRBJ1-1
ASTYRGGGTEAF
>TRBV6-1|TRBJ2-1
ASTHGPAVEQF
>TRBV28|TRBJ2-7
ASSLGPFSYEQY
>TRBV12-3/TRBV12-4|TRBJ1-5
ASSLSGRGFHQPQH
>TRBV11-2|TRBJ2-3
ASSTSSGRADTQY
>TRBV7-3|TRBJ2-7
ASSPGPGQEGEQY
>TRBV19|TRBJ2-7
ASSNGGTGPYEQY
>TRBV19|TRBJ2-1
ASNALNEQF
>TRBV28|TRBJ1-4
ASSPPPLF
>TRBV30|TRBJ2-1
AWTPRGPYNEQF
>TRBV9|TRBJ2-7
ASSAAGTGVYEQY
>TRBV9|TRBJ2-7
ASSAQLAREQY
>TRBV30|TRBJ2-3
AWKGTALSNTQY
>TRBV5-1|TRBJ2-5
ASTPTGNQETQY
>TRBV7-9|TRBJ2-1
ASSLMDRAGYNEQF
>TRBV11-1|TRBJ2-4
ASSLAGGAKNIQY